The rows below give T cell receptor beta chains drawn from one sample of a study of T cell responses to AZD1222 COVID-19 vaccine. Libraries were prepared by immunoSEQ multiplex PCR; TCRdb keeps only in-frame clonotypes and omits some of them. The table records 100,000 or so clones, roughly 84% of them present only once. The sequencing used peripheral blood, collected on day 0 of AZD1222 vaccination. Receptors were obtained from an adult in good health. CDR3s include the opening cysteine and the closing phenylalanine or tryptophan. Each record gives: clone size, J gene, V gene, CDR3 protein. Size tells how often a clone was seen (once, few, many) or the class of an expanded clone, and some rows leave it out.

>-|TRBJ1-1|TRBV7-9
CASSSWDDTEAFF
>-|TRBJ2-1|TRBV10-1
CASSDLDSGSYNEQFF
>-|TRBJ1-6|TRBV5-1
CASSQESNSPLHF
>-|TRBJ2-4|TRBV28
CASSPGGVNIQYF
>once|TRBJ1-5|TRBV5-5
CASSLSGGGNQPQHF
>-|TRBJ2-4|TRBV21-1
CASSKEGGTGKGVSKNIQYF
>-|TRBJ2-5|TRBV10-3
CAIGAAEGGETQYF
>-|TRBJ1-1|TRBV19
CASSIGAGAEAFF
>-|TRBJ1-1|TRBV30
CAWSVGGGTGAFF
>-|TRBJ2-3|TRBV6-5
CASSYSKLVRDTQYF
>-|TRBJ1-1|TRBV7-2
CASSLNGGQASTEAFF
>-|TRBJ1-3|TRBV3-1/TRBV3-2
CASSQNRNTIYF
>-|TRBJ2-1|TRBV30
CAWSVHAGSLPIEQFF
>once|TRBJ1-3|TRBV4-2
CASSQDLYSSGNTIYF
>-|TRBJ2-7|TRBV10-3
CATQVYGYTYEQYF
>-|TRBJ2-7|TRBV11-1
CASSFYTPTYEQYF
>-|TRBJ1-1|TRBV6-4
CASRGQTGSTEAFF
>-|TRBJ1-2|TRBV28
CASRKQTYGGYTF
>-|TRBJ1-2|TRBV10-3
CAISAGNYGYTF
>-|TRBJ2-3|TRBV5-5
CASSLAGGRGTDTQYF